The 11 T cell receptor beta chains in this list originate from one sample, sequenced in a study of blood T cell repertoires in COVID-19 (TCRdb year 2020). The receptor library was made with the immunoSEQ multiplex PCR assay. TCRdb provides this immuneACCESS table in a form limited to in-frame rearrangements. Some clones are lacking; in checked studies, under half of them reflect an unresolved V gene, and why the rest are absent is not known. Within this sample are about 170,000 clones, with approximately 80% of them counted one time only. The top ten clonotypes cover under 3.5% of the sample. Sequenced: peripheral blood. The source of these receptors is a woman aged 55-69 years with acute or convalescent COVID-19.

The chain recombines TRBV7-2 with TRBJ1-1; TRBD1 is a possible D gene (6 bases). The length of the CDR3 is 13 residues. V lost 0 bases, J lost 9 bases, and 11 bases lay in between. CDR1 is SGHTA, CDR2 FQGNSA, per germline. For the CDR3, the DNA is TGTGCCAGCAGCTTAGCGCGGGGGGGCCAAGCTTTCTTT. Residues: CASSLARGGQAFF.

The chain joins TRBV30 to TRBJ1-2; TRBD1 might be the D (6 bases). Trimming stripped 3 bases from V and 4 bases from J, with 15 bases between. The CDR3 extends over 14 amino acids. Germline assignment: CDR1 GTSNPN and CDR2 SVGIG (reference sequence). As DNA, the CDR3 is TGTGCCTGGAGCGCCCAGGGGTTCCCCTATGGCTACACCTTC. Amino acid sequence: CAWSAQGFPYGYTF.

The chain uses TRBV11-3 and TRBJ2-3, with TRBD2 matching 11 bases. This CDR3 contains 16 residues. Per germline, CDR1 SGHNT and CDR2 YENEEA. The J segment lost 6 bases and the V segment lost 5 bases, leaving 10 bases of the junction unmatched. The CDR3 bases are TGTGCCAGCAGCCTTAGCGGGACTAGCGGTTTCGATACGCAGTATTTT. This codes for CASSLSGTSGFDTQYF.

The chain carries TRBV6-6 and TRBJ1-5, with 8 bases lining up with TRBD1. The germline gives CDR1 MNHNY, CDR2 SVGAGI (reference sequence). The CDR3 spans 15 residues. The V and J ends lost 4 bases and 4 bases, in that order; junction bases with no gene match: 6. CDR3 sequence reads: CASSSDRAGNQPQHF. CDR3 in DNA: TGTGCCAGCAGTTCGGACAGGGCGGGAAATCAGCCCCAGCATTTT.

The chain combines TRBV7-2 with TRBJ2-7; perhaps TRBD2 as D (6 bases). Germline assignment: CDR1 SGHTA and CDR2 FQGNSA. This CDR3 spans 15 amino acids. Trimming removed 0 bases at V and 5 bases at J, with 14 bases between. CDR3 in amino acids: CASSLAGTGPHEQYF. DNA of the CDR3: TGTGCCAGCAGCTTAGCTGGGACTGGGCCCCACGAGCAGTACTTC.

J is TRBJ1-2 and V is TRBV18, with 10 bases matching TRBD1. With 3 bases clipped from V and 7 bases from J, the junction kept 20 bases outside the gene matches. The CDR3 is 19 amino acids. Germline CDR1 is KGHSH and CDR2 is LQKENI. For the CDR3, the DNA is TGTGCCAGCTCACCGACGCTAAAGGACAGGGGGTTTGGAGAAGGTGGCTACACCTTC. Residues: CASSPTLKDRGFGEGGYTF.

The rearrangement joins TRBV24-1 to TRBJ2-2; the match to TRBD2 covers 10 bases. The ends lost 3 bases at V and 0 bases at J; junction bases unmatched: 3. Germline V lookup: CDR1 KGHDR, CDR2 SFDVKD. This CDR3 spans 17 amino acids. For the CDR3, the DNA is TGTGCCACCAGTGATCCCGGACTAGCGGCGAACACCGGGGAGCTGTTTTTT. Translated: CATSDPGLAANTGELFF.

The chain employs TRBV11-2 and TRBJ2-7; TRBD2 aligns across 11 bases. The CDR3 length is 15 residues. The ends lost 2 bases at V and 2 bases at J; junction bases unmatched: 2. The germline CDR1 and CDR2 sequences are SGHAT and FQNNGV. The CDR3 coding sequence is TGTGCCAGCAGCTTAAATAGCGGGGGGGCCTACGAGCAGTACTTC. This sequence encodes CASSLNSGGAYEQYF.

The rearrangement uses TRBV3-1 (or the pseudogene TRBV3-2) and TRBJ1-4; possible D gene TRBD1, 5 bases. The V and J ends lost 3 bases and 7 bases respectively, with 12 bases between them. The CDR3 covers 14 residues. CDR1 LGHDT and CDR2 YNNKEL come from the germline V gene (reference sequence). The CDR3 region is CASSQGGTLEKLFF. In DNA, the CDR3 is TGTGCCAGCAGCCAGGGGGGGACCCTTGAAAAACTGTTTTTT.

This chain connects TRBV9 to TRBJ2-1, with 10 bases aligning to TRBD2. Germline V gene sequence: CDR1 SGDLS, CDR2 YYNGEE. This CDR3 has 16 residues. Trimming cost V 3 bases and J 2 bases; bases outside gene matches: 5. This CDR3 is CASSGAGGPTYNEQFF. CDR3 nucleotides: TGTGCCAGCAGCGGAGCGGGGGGGCCCACCTACAATGAGCAGTTCTTC.

The J gene is TRBJ1-5, the V gene TRBV5-5; possible D gene TRBD1, 5 bases. Germline assignment: CDR1 SGHKS and CDR2 YYEKEE (reference sequence). The CDR3 has 16 amino acids. V was trimmed by 1 base and J by 1 base, leaving 12 bases between them. CDR3 sequence reads: CASSLSRERSNQPQHF. In DNA form, the CDR3 reads TGTGCCAGCAGCTTGAGCAGGGAAAGAAGCAATCAGCCCCAGCATTTT.